Sequencing of this T cell receptor (beta chain) was carried out in a study of OX40 agonist ivuxolimab in advanced cancers. Looking at the study overall: Head and neck, renal cell, melanoma or hepatocellular carcinoma were the cancers that dose-escalation patients had. Notes on the study in general: At 0.1-3.0 mg/kg, partial responders had clonal expansion among the lowest observed. The average count of expanded clones was higher among CD8+ T cells than among CD4+.

A remark on this clone: Its matching antigen is unknown.

After removal of 4 bases from V and 7 bases from J, the junction contained 6 bases not matched to a gene. CDR3 length: 15 residues. The germline CDR1 and CDR2 sequences are SGHRS and YFSETQ. TCRdb keeps only in-frame clones here, not all; method: immunoSEQ multiplex PCR. The sample carries about 110,000 clones, 91% recorded once. The chain combines TRBV5-1 with TRBJ1-5, with 12 nucleotides matching TRBD1. The TCR comes from an adult with an advanced solid tumor such as melanoma, head and neck, liver or kidney cancer. The sample was CD4+ or CD8+ T cells sorted from blood, taken in a trial of the OX40 agonist ivuxolimab. As DNA, the CDR3 is TGCGCCAGCAGCCCGGGACAGGGGGCTGGGCAGCCCCAGCATTTT. It specifies CASSPGQGAGQPQHF.